This T cell receptor (beta chain) was observed in a study of graft-versus-host responses after intestinal transplantation. Study as a whole: Multivisceral, liver-intestinal, or isolated intestinal transplants were performed in recipients. Every transplant recipient was induced with anti-thymocyte globulin, then maintained on tacrolimus and steroids for about 3 years. Study-level results: Early post-transplant falls in HvG clones accompanied the peak levels of circulating GvH clones. Researchers found GvH clones in recipient marrow, and some showed up first in ileum or blood.

Generated by immunoSEQ multiplex PCR, the TCRdb table keeps only in-frame clones and is missing some. The table lists 80,000 to 100,000 clones, 90% to 95% of them singletons. CDR1 and CDR2 from the germline V gene are LGHNA and YNFKEQ. V was cut by 0 bases and J by 0 bases, with 14 bases left in between. The CDR3 has 18 residues. Notes on this clone: What it recognizes is unknown.

V and J are TRBV4-2 and TRBJ2-2; TRBD1 might be the D (5 bases). This TCR came from a human donor who received an intestinal transplant. Sequenced material: unstimulated CD4+ T cells sorted from spleen or lymph node cells, taken before intestinal transplant. The CDR3 region is CASSQDAGQGANTGELFF. CDR3 bases: TGTGCCAGCAGCCAAGATGCAGGTCAGGGCGCGAACACCGGGGAGCTGTTTTTT.